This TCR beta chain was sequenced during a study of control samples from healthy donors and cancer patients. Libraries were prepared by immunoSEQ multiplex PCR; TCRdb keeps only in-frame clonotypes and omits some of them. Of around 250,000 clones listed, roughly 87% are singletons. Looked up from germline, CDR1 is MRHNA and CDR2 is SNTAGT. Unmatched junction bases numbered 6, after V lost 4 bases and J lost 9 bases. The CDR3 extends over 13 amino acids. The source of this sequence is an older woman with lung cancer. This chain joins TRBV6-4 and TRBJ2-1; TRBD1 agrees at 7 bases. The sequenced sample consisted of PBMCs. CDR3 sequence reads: CASSAGPGGEQFF. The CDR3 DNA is TGTGCCAGCAGTGCGGGACCAGGGGGTGAGCAGTTCTTC.